This T cell receptor (beta chain) was found in a study of early T cells in non-severe SARS-CoV-2 infection. This CDR3 is 18 amino acids long. V dropped 2 bases and J dropped 2 bases, with 21 bases sitting between them. Germline lookup yields CDR1 LNHDA and CDR2 SQIVND (reference sequence). TCRdb re-called the 5' RACE reads with MiXCR, one entry per CDR3 protein. The sample comprises tens of thousands of distinct CDR3 sequences, more than 9% of which are singletons, and under 5% rests with the top ten. This clonotype was counted at least ten times. The chain recombines TRBV19 with TRBJ1-2; possible D gene TRBD1, 6 bases. Sequencing was performed on whole blood. This receptor was taken from an adult who was a healthcare worker with PCR-confirmed SARS-CoV-2 infection or an uninfected control (not recorded which). The DNA for the CDR3 is TGTGCCAGTAGTATACGACTGGGGGGCCCGTCGGACAACTATGGCTACACCTTC. Protein product: CASSIRLGGPSDNYGYTF.